This T cell receptor (beta chain) was recovered during a study of cytomegalovirus exposure and HLA in healthy donors. For the study at large: Researchers found that approximately 85% of over 350 genotyped donors fell within the Caucasian-associated ancestry cluster.

Study-wide findings and caveats: The study labeled around 160 TCR beta chains cytomegalovirus-associated.

The study ran its PCR with 60 Vbeta and 13 Jbeta primers. TCRdb's copy holds only in-frame clones and misses some; the assay was immunoSEQ multiplex PCR. The sample includes 43,000 or so clones, under 65% of them seen just once. Germline V gives CDR1 MNHNS, CDR2 SASEGT. The V end was cut by 6 bases, the J end by 4 bases, with 12 bases between. The length of the CDR3 is 13 residues. No CMV serostatus was recorded for this donor. In regard to this clone: What it binds is unknown.

The receptor comes from a human donor in good health. The V and J genes are TRBV6-1 and TRBJ1-2; perhaps TRBD1 as D (6 bases). The sequenced sample consisted of PBMCs. The CDR3 is CASREDSLYGYTF. The CDR3 region has the DNA TGTGCCAGCAGAGAGGACAGCCTCTATGGCTACACCTTC.